These 29 T cell receptor beta chains were all obtained from the same sample, sequenced in a study of T cell repertoires in cytomegalovirus infection. No cognate antigen is known for these TCRs. TCRdb passed the reads through MiXCR, listing each CDR3 protein once. Counted here are over 100,000 distinct CDR3 sequences, 10% occurring once; the ten biggest clones make up around 33%. Sequencing was performed on PBMCs, sequenced either directly or after in vitro stimulation (not recorded which). Receptors were obtained from a human donor in good health (CMV status not recorded). Some clones in this sample may be carry-over from other donors' samples.

There are a few counts of this clonotype. The V gene is TRBV5-4, the J gene TRBJ2-1; 12 positions match TRBD2. With 0 bases clipped from V and 4 bases from J, the junction kept 8 bases outside the gene matches. The CDR3 totals 18 residues. Germline V CDR1 and CDR2: SGHNT, YYREEE (reference sequence). CDR3 nucleotide sequence: TGTGCCAGCAGCTTGGGGTGGGCTAGCGGGAGGGTTTACAATGAGCAGTTCTTC. Translation: CASSLGWASGRVYNEQFF.

The chain combines TRBV5-1 with TRBJ1-5; unclear D gene. CDR1 SGHRS and CDR2 YFSETQ come from the germline V gene. The V gene lost 4 bases and the J gene lost 3 bases, with 14 bases spanning the gap. The CDR3 consists of 15 residues. The CDR3 loop is CASSPRPVDNQPQHF. The CDR3 region has the DNA TGCGCCAGCAGCCCCCGTCCTGTTGACAATCAGCCCCAGCATTTT.

At least ten counts were recorded for this clonotype. The rearrangement uses TRBV20-1 and TRBJ2-1; D not certain. This CDR3 region has 10 residues. Between the trimmed V and J ends, which lost 5 bases and 7 bases, there was a span of 6 bases. Germline V CDR1 and CDR2: DFQATT, SNEGSKA (reference sequence). CDR3 loop: CSARRNEQFF. CDR3 sequence (DNA): TGCAGTGCTCGGCGTAATGAGCAGTTCTTC.

This clonotype came up many times. The V and J genes are TRBV20-1 and TRBJ2-7, with a weak D call TRBD2 (6 bases). Per the germline V gene, CDR1 is DFQATT and CDR2 is SNEGSKA (reference sequence). The V gene lost 3 bases and the J gene lost 0 bases, with 15 bases spanning the gap. This CDR3 has 15 residues. Here the CDR3 DNA reads TGCAGTGCTAGCCATCCAGCGGGTGCCTCCTACGAGCAGTACTTC. Its translation: CSASHPAGASYEQYF.

The chain uses TRBV19 and TRBJ2-7; D is tentatively TRBD1 or TRBD2 (5 bases each). V was cut by 9 bases and J by 1 base, with 13 bases left in between. Germline CDR1 and CDR2: LNHDA and SQIVND (reference sequence). There are 13 residues in the CDR3. Here the CDR3 reads CASSPGPSYEQYF. Written as DNA, the CDR3 is TGTGCCAGCTCCCCGGGACCTTCCTACGAGCAGTACTTC. Using reference TRBV19 and TRBJ2-7 for the parts outside the CDR3, the full variable domain is DGGITQSPKYLFRKEGQNVTLSCEQNLNHDAMYWYRQDPGQGLRLIYYSQIVNDFQKGDIAEGYSVSREKKESFPLTVTSAQKNPTAFYLCASSPGPSYEQYFGPGTRLTVT.

The chain employs TRBV13 and TRBJ1-5; D gene unclear. CDR1 and CDR2 (germline): PRHDT, FYEKMQ (reference sequence). The CDR3 spans 13 residues. The V end lost 0 bases, the J end lost 10 bases, and 10 bases lay between the germline ends. CDR3 nucleotide sequence: TGTGCCAGCAGCTTAGGCCGGGTCCCTCCCCAGCATTTT. Translated, it gives CASSLGRVPPQHF.

This clonotype was found a few times. The chain uses TRBV15 and TRBJ2-7; D gene ambiguous. Germline assignment: CDR1 LNHNV and CDR2 YYDKDF (reference sequence). Trimming took 4 bases from V and 7 from J, leaving 17 bases between them. This CDR3 comprises 14 residues. The CDR3 DNA sequence: TGTGCCACCAGCACCCCCGACCGGGCTACGGAGCAGTACTTC. Its protein product is CATSTPDRATEQYF.

Ten or more counts support this clonotype. This chain connects TRBV5-4 to TRBJ2-1; 10 bases line up with TRBD2. Per germline, CDR1 SGHNT and CDR2 YYREEE (reference sequence). The CDR3 has 14 amino acids. Trimming took 4 bases from V and 7 from J; bases not matched to a gene: 5. The CDR3 is CASSGGLALNEQFF. The CDR3 nucleotides are TGTGCCAGCAGCGGGGGACTAGCGTTGAATGAGCAGTTCTTC. The variable domain in full, completed from reference TRBV5-4 and TRBJ2-1, reads ETGVTQSPTHLIKTRGQQVTLRCSSQSGHNTVSWYQQALGQGPQFIFQYYREEENGRGNFPPRFSGLQFPNYSSELNVNALELDDSALYLCASSGGLALNEQFFGPGTRLTVL.

V is TRBV7-9 and J is TRBJ1-6; a weak D match, TRBD1 (5 bases). From germline, CDR1 is SEHNR and CDR2 FQNEAQ (reference sequence). Trimming removed 5 bases from V and 7 bases from J, with 12 bases in between. The CDR3 is 14 residues long. CDR3 protein: CASSLGGMNSPLHF. In DNA form, the CDR3 reads TGTGCCAGCAGCCTCGGGGGGATGAATTCACCCCTCCACTTT.

This clonotype was picked up many times. Here the CDR3 DNA reads TGTGCCAGCAGCTTGGGACAGGGGTTACTCGGAAACAATGGCTACACCTTC. Its translation: CASSLGQGLLGNNGYTF. V is TRBV7-9 and J is TRBJ1-2, with 10 bases lining up with TRBD1. V shed 3 bases and J 6 bases; nucleotides not matched to a gene: 13. Looked up from germline, CDR1 is SEHNR and CDR2 is FQNEAQ (reference sequence). CDR3 length: 17 residues.

This clonotype was detected many times. CDR3 region: CASSYVPGSEGTGELFF. The CDR3 DNA is TGTGCCAGCAGTTACGTTCCGGGCTCAGAGGGCACCGGGGAGCTGTTTTTT. The chain has TRBV6-6 and TRBJ2-2; possibly TRBD2 for D (5 bases). The germline V and J ends were trimmed by 2 bases and 4 bases, with 17 bases remaining between them. CDR1 is MNHNY and CDR2 is SVGAGI in the germline V gene (reference sequence). The CDR3 extends over 17 amino acids.

In this sample, this clonotype turned up many times. The J gene is TRBJ2-3, the V gene TRBV29-1; 10 bases are shared with TRBD2. V dropped 3 bases and J dropped 6; count of bases not matched to a gene: 3. Germline V gene sequence: CDR1 SQVTM, CDR2 ANQGSEA. This CDR3 is built from 13 residues. Here the CDR3 reads CSVDLAGVDTQYF. As DNA, the CDR3 is TGCAGCGTTGACCTAGCGGGAGTCGATACGCAGTATTTT.

This clonotype was counted a few times. The V and J genes are TRBV20-1 and TRBJ2-3; TRBD1 might be the D (6 bases). V was trimmed by 6 bases and J by 5 bases, leaving 15 bases between them. The CDR3 loop spans 13 amino acids. Germline values: CDR1 DFQATT, CDR2 SNEGSKA (reference sequence). Written as DNA, the CDR3 is TGCAGTGCCAGGGGACGGACGGGAGATACGCAGTATTTT. Its translation is CSARGRTGDTQYF.

This clonotype has just a few counts. V and J are TRBV6-5 and TRBJ2-3, with 10 bases matching TRBD2. Germline CDR1 is MNHEY and CDR2 is SVGAGI. V trimming: 2 bases; J trimming: 6 bases; junction bases outside the gene matches: 8. The CDR3 contains 16 residues. Written as DNA, the CDR3 is TGTGCCAGCAGTTACACTAGCGGGACGGGTAGCGATACGCAGTATTTT. Amino acid sequence: CASSYTSGTGSDTQYF.

In its sample, this clonotype was seen a few times. The chain combines TRBV27 with TRBJ2-1; 7 bases agree with TRBD2. CDR1 is MNHEY, CDR2 SMNVEV, per germline (reference sequence). Trimming at V came to 2 bases and at J to 8 bases, leaving 9 bases not matched to a gene. CDR3 length: 15 amino acids. CDR3 bases: TGTGCCAGCAGTTTAAACCGCGGGAGTCGGGATGAGCAGTTCTTC. The encoded protein is CASSLNRGSRDEQFF.

The chain has TRBV10-3 and TRBJ2-1; 9 bases fit TRBD2. CDR3 size: 14 residues. Trimming at V came to 11 bases and at J to 8 bases, leaving 13 bases not matched to a gene. In germline, CDR1 is ENHRY, CDR2 SYGVKD. This CDR3 is CASLGDSGSDEQFF. CDR3 nucleotides: TGTGCCTCCTTGGGGGATAGCGGGAGTGATGAGCAGTTCTTC.

The CDR3 loop is CASSPHGAGLSAYEQYF. The CDR3, as DNA: TGTGCCAGCAGTCCTCACGGGGCGGGGCTGAGCGCCTACGAGCAGTACTTC. This chain connects TRBV28 to TRBJ2-7, with D perhaps matching TRBD2 (6 bases). V was cut by 5 bases and J by 2 bases, with 22 bases left in between. Germline CDR1 MDHEN, CDR2 SYDVKM. The CDR3 has 17 residues.

The sample holds many counts of this clonotype. The V and J genes are TRBV5-1 and TRBJ2-3; D ambiguous. V was cut by 6 bases and J by 2 bases, with 13 bases left in between. CDR3 length: 14 residues. Germline loops: CDR1 SGHRS, CDR2 YFSETQ. The CDR3 bases are TGCGCCAGCAACCGGGCTGCTCACACAGATACGCAGTATTTT. Its translation is CASNRAAHTDTQYF.

This clonotype was recorded many times. The genes are TRBV7-6 and TRBJ1-1; 9 bases map to TRBD1. Germline CDR1 SGHVS, CDR2 FNYEAQ. The CDR3 totals 15 residues. Germline trimming cut 4 bases from V and 4 bases from J; bases unmatched to any gene: 7. The CDR3 DNA reads as TGTGCCAGCAGCTCGTCCCGGGACAGGGTCACTGAAGCTTTCTTT. Translated, it gives CASSSSRDRVTEAFF.

This clonotype showed up just a few times. This chain links TRBV6-2 or TRBV6-3 with TRBJ2-7; TRBD2 agrees at 9 bases. V lost 7 bases and J lost 2; bases outside the gene matches: 9. The germline V gene has CDR1 MNHEY and CDR2 SVGEGT. The CDR3 has 15 residues. The DNA for the CDR3 is TGTGCCAGCAATAAGGCCCTAGCGGGGACCTACGAGCAGTACTTC. It codes for CASNKALAGTYEQYF.

The chain links TRBV7-6 to TRBJ2-1; 7 nucleotides match TRBD2. Germline loops: CDR1 SGHVS, CDR2 FNYEAQ. With V trimmed by 5 bases and J by 0 bases, 7 bases remained unmatched. The CDR3 has 16 amino acids. CDR3 sequence reads: CASSPSGGSSYNEQFF. CDR3 nucleotide sequence: TGTGCCAGCAGCCCAAGCGGCGGGAGCTCCTACAATGAGCAGTTCTTC. Supplemented by reference TRBV7-6 and TRBJ2-1, the full variable domain reads GAGVSQSPRYKVTKRGQDVALRCDPISGHVSLYWYRQALGQGPEFLTYFNYEAQQDKSGLPNDRFSAERPEGSISTLTIQRTEQRDSAMYRCASSPSGGSSYNEQFFGPGTRLTVL.

This clonotype was observed at least ten times. V and J are TRBV4-3 and TRBJ2-1; D may be TRBD2 (6 bases). V lost 0 bases and J lost 12, with 21 bases in between. The germline V gene has CDR1 LGHNA and CDR2 YSLEER. The CDR3 loop spans 16 amino acids. CDR3 sequence: CASSQDLGGLSIGQFF. The CDR3 DNA reads TGCGCCAGCAGCCAAGATCTCGGGGGTTTATCCATCGGGCAGTTCTTC.

The sample holds many counts of this clonotype. This rearrangement joins TRBV4-3 to TRBJ2-4, with a tentative D call TRBD2 (6 bases). The CDR3 is made up of 16 amino acids. Germline V gene data show CDR1 as LGHNA and CDR2 as YSLEER. V was clipped by 4 bases and J by 0 bases, with 13 bases between them. The CDR3 DNA reads as TGCGCCAGCAGCCGAGGGACTGACTTAGCCAAAAACATTCAGTACTTC. Translating it yields CASSRGTDLAKNIQYF.

This clonotype was seen a few times. J is TRBJ1-2 and V is TRBV27, with no clear D. Trimming stripped 8 bases from V and 1 base from J, with 14 bases between. The CDR3 runs to 14 residues. Germline V gene lookup returns CDR1 MNHEY and CDR2 SMNVEV (reference sequence). The CDR3 loop is CASRKLGDNYGYTF. The CDR3 DNA follows: TGTGCCAGCCGAAAGCTCGGGGATAACTATGGCTACACCTTC.

The chain carries TRBV28 and TRBJ1-5, with TRBD1 matching 8 bases. The CDR3 extends over 14 amino acids. In germline, CDR1 is MDHEN, CDR2 SYDVKM. V was pared by 7 bases and J by 3 bases, with 5 bases of the junction left unmatched. CDR3 bases: TGTGCCAGCACTGGGACAGGCAACAATCAGCCCCAGCATTTT. Translating it yields CASTGTGNNQPQHF.

This clonotype was counted many times. The gene calls are TRBV7-3 and TRBJ1-2, with unresolved D. Germline CDR1 reads SGHTA; CDR2 reads FQGTGA. V lost 2 bases and J 3 bases, leaving 10 bases between the germline ends. The CDR3 runs 14 residues. The DNA of the CDR3 is TGTGCCAGCAGCTTAGAGCCAGCCGACTATGGCTACACCTTC. This encodes CASSLEPADYGYTF. Complete variable domain (other parts from reference TRBV7-3 and TRBJ1-2): GAGVSQTPSNKVTEKGKYVELRCDPISGHTALYWYRQSLGQGPEFLIYFQGTGAADDSGLPNDRFFAVRPEGSVSTLKIQRTERGDSAVYLCASSLEPADYGYTFGSGTRLTVV.

The chain is built from TRBV4-1 and TRBJ2-7; D gene unclear. CDR1 MGHRA and CDR2 YSYEKL come from the germline V gene. With 2 bases removed from V and 4 bases from J, the gap between germline ends came to 15 bases. This CDR3 has 15 amino acids. CDR3: CASSQYARNGYEQYV. The CDR3 DNA is TGCGCCAGCAGCCAATACGCGCGGAACGGGTACGAGCAGTACGTC.

This clonotype came up a few times. V usage is TRBV29-1 and J usage is TRBJ2-1, with TRBD2 matching 7 bases. Germline values: CDR1 SQVTM, CDR2 ANQGSEA. This CDR3 region has 14 residues. V shed 1 base, J shed 2 bases, and the junction held 2 bases outside the gene matches. CDR3 amino acids: CSVEGLAAYNEQFF. CDR3 nucleotides: TGCAGCGTTGAAGGCCTAGCGGCCTACAATGAGCAGTTCTTC.

Only a few counts were recorded for this clonotype. V usage is TRBV6-5 and J usage is TRBJ1-6; TRBD1 is a possible D gene (5 bases). V was trimmed by 5 bases and J by 0 bases, leaving 14 bases between them. The CDR3 length is 17 residues. CDR1 is MNHEY, CDR2 SVGAGI, per germline. CDR3 region: CASSRDGGSSYNSPLHF. CDR3 nucleotide sequence: TGTGCCAGCAGTCGGGACGGTGGGAGCTCCTATAATTCACCCCTCCACTTT.